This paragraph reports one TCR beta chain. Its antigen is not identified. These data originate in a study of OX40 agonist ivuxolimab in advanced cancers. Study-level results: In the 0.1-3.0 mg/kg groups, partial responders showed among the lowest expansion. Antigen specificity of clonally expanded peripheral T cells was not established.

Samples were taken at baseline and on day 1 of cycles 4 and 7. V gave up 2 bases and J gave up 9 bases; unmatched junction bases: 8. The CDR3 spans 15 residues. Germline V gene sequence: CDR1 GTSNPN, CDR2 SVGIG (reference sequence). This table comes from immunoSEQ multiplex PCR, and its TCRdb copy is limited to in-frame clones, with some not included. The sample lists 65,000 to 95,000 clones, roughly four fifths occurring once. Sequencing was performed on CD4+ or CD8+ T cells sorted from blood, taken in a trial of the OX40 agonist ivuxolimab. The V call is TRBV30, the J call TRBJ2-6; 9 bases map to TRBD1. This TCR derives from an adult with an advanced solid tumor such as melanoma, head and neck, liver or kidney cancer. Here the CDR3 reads CAWSPRDRAYNVLTF. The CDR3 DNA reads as TGTGCCTGGAGTCCCCGGGACAGGGCCTACAACGTCCTGACTTTC.